Below are 13 T cell receptor beta chains sequenced from a single sample in a study of T cell responses to AZD1222 COVID-19 vaccine. Some clones are missing from TCRdb's copy, which holds only in-frame ones; the method was immunoSEQ multiplex PCR. The sample contains more than 75,000 clones, roughly 88% of which appear only once. The sequencing here drew on peripheral blood, taken on day 0 of AZD1222 vaccination. Receptors originate from an adult in good health.

The V and J genes are TRBV18 and TRBJ2-7; unclear D gene. Germline values: CDR1 KGHSH, CDR2 LQKENI. V lost 6 bases, J lost 4 bases, and 7 bases lay in between. The CDR3 contains 11 residues. The CDR3 region has the DNA TGTGCCAGCTCGGACGTATACGAGCAGTACTTC. Amino acid sequence: CASSDVYEQYF.

As for this clone: One end of the junction varies from germline; a read error may be responsible. V gene TRBV7-7 combines with J gene TRBJ2-1, with 7 bases aligning to TRBD2. Per the germline V gene, CDR1 is SSHAT and CDR2 is FNYEAQ (reference sequence). The CDR3 loop spans 14 amino acids. The CDR3 reads CASSPSGPYNEQFF. The CDR3 nucleotides read TGTGCTAGCAGCCCTAGCGGACCTTACAATGAGCAGTTCTTC.

The chain has TRBV24-1 and TRBJ1-2; D not resolved. The germline V and J ends were trimmed by 2 bases and 1 base, with 13 bases remaining between them. Germline V CDR1 and CDR2: KGHDR, SFDVKD. This CDR3 is built from 16 residues. CDR3 residues: CATSDSAKGVNYGYTF. The CDR3 DNA reads as TGTGCCACCAGTGATTCTGCAAAGGGTGTTAACTATGGCTACACCTTC.

The chain links TRBV6-2 or TRBV6-3 to TRBJ2-5; D is undetermined. The germline V gene encodes CDR1 MNHEY and CDR2 SVGEGT. The length of the CDR3 is 15 residues. V gave up 5 bases and J gave up 2 bases, with 15 bases separating them. The CDR3 region has the DNA TGTGCCAGCAGTCCATCTCGACTGCTACAAGAGACCCAGTACTTC. It specifies CASSPSRLLQETQYF.

The chain has TRBV19 and TRBJ2-1, with 7 bases matching TRBD2. Unmatched junction bases numbered 7, after V lost 3 bases and J lost 5 bases. The CDR3 contains 15 residues. Germline lookup yields CDR1 LNHDA and CDR2 SQIVND (reference sequence). The CDR3 DNA is TGTGCCAGTAGTATCGGCGGGAGCCCTCACAATGAGCAGTTCTTC. Translating it yields CASSIGGSPHNEQFF.

The CDR3 sequence: CASSPRGSSYEQYF. The DNA for the CDR3 is TGCGCCAGCAGCCCCAGGGGATCGTCCTACGAGCAGTACTTC. The rearrangement uses TRBV5-1 and TRBJ2-7, with TRBD1 as a possible D gene (6 bases). Trimming pared 4 bases from V and 1 base from J, leaving 12 bases between. Germline V CDR1 and CDR2: SGHRS, YFSETQ. This CDR3 has 14 amino acids.

V and J are TRBV7-9 and TRBJ1-5; no clear D. V gave up 1 base and J gave up 2 bases, with 6 bases separating them. CDR3 length: 14 amino acids. Germline V lookup: CDR1 SEHNR, CDR2 FQNEAQ (reference sequence). CDR3 nucleotides: TGTGCCAGCAGCTTAGTCCAGGGCAATCAGCCCCAGCATTTT. It codes for CASSLVQGNQPQHF.

The sample holds one count of this clone. The J gene is TRBJ2-6, the V gene TRBV28, with D tentatively TRBD1 (5 bases). V lost 4 bases and J 2 bases, leaving 12 bases between the germline ends. In germline, CDR1 is MDHEN, CDR2 SYDVKM. The CDR3 consists of 16 residues. The CDR3 loop reads CASSSPGSAGANVLTF. In nucleotides, the CDR3 is TGTGCCAGCAGTTCCCCAGGGTCCGCTGGGGCCAACGTCCTGACTTTC.

The chain uses TRBV5-1 and TRBJ2-1, with TRBD2 matching over 9 bases. With V trimmed by 8 bases and J by 5 bases, 2 bases remained unmatched. Germline V lookup: CDR1 SGHRS, CDR2 YFSETQ. The CDR3 spans 12 residues. The CDR3 DNA sequence: TGCGCCAGTAGACTAGCGGACAATGAGCAGTTCTTC. Amino acids: CASRLADNEQFF.

V gene TRBV30 combines with J gene TRBJ1-2; 7 bases align to TRBD1. The CDR3 has 13 amino acids. Germline assignment: CDR1 GTSNPN and CDR2 SVGIG (reference sequence). Germline trimming cut 1 base from V and 4 bases from J; bases unmatched to any gene: 3. Here the CDR3 DNA reads TGTGCCTGGAGTGCACAGGGGTTCTATGGCTACACCTTC. Residues: CAWSAQGFYGYTF.

This chain connects TRBV7-8 to TRBJ2-7; D perhaps matches TRBD1 (6 bases). This CDR3 comprises 18 residues. From germline, CDR1 is SGHVS and CDR2 FQNEAQ. The V end lost 1 base, the J end lost 1 base, and 20 bases lay between the germline ends. CDR3 bases: TGTGCCAGCAGCTTAGGACAGGCCTTCCTCCTCGAGTCCTACGAGCAGTACTTC. It encodes CASSLGQAFLLESYEQYF.

The V gene is TRBV28, the J gene TRBJ1-2, with unresolved D. From germline, CDR1 is MDHEN and CDR2 SYDVKM. CDR3 length: 18 amino acids. Trimming took off 5 bases at V and 0 bases at J, with 22 bases between the two ends. The CDR3 reads CASSPPAPLTPSNYGYTF. The CDR3, as DNA: TGTGCCAGCAGTCCTCCCGCCCCACTGACACCATCTAACTATGGCTACACCTTC.

The chain uses TRBV5-6 and TRBJ2-2, with unresolved D. V lost 0 bases and J 7 bases, leaving 13 bases between the germline ends. This CDR3 region has 15 residues. Per the germline V gene, CDR1 is SGHDT and CDR2 is YYEEEE. The CDR3 reads CASSLVGTLSGELFF. The CDR3, as DNA: TGTGCCAGCAGCTTGGTGGGCACCCTAAGCGGGGAGCTGTTTTTT.